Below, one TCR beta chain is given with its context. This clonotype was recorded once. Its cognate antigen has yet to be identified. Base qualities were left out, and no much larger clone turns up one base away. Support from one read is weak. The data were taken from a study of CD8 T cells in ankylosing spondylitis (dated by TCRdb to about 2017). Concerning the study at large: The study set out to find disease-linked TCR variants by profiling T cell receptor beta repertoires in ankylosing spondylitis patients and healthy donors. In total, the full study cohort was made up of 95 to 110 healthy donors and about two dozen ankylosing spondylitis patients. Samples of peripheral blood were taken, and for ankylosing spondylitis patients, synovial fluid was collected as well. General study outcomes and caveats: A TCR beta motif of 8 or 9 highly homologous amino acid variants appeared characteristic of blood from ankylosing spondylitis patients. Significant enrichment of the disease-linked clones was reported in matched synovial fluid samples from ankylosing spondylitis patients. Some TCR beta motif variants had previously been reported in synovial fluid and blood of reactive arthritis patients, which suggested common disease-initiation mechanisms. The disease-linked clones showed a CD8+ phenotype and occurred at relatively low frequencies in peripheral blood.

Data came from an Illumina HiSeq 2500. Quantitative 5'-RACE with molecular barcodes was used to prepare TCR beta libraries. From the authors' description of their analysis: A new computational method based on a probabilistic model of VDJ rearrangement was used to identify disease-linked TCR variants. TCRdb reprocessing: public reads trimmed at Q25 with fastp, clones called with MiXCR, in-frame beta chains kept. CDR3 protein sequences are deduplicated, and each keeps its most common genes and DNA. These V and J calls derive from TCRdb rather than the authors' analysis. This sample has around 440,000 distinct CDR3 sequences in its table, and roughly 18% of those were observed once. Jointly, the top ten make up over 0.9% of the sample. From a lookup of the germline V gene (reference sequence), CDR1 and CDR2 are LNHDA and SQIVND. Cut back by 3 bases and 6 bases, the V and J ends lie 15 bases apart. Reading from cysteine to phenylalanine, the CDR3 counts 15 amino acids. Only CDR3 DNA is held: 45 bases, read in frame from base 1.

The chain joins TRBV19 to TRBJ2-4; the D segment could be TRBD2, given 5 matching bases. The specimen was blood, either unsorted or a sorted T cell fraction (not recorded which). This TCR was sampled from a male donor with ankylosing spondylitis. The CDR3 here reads CASSMALDWRNIQYF. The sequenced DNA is TGTGCCAGTAGTATGGCGCTGGACTGGAGAAACATTCAGTACTTC. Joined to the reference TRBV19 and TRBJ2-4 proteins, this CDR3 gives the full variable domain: DGGITQSPKYLFRKEGQNVTLSCEQNLNHDAMYWYRQDPGQGLRLIYYSQIVNDFQKGDIAEGYSVSREKKESFPLTVTSAQKNPTAFYLCASSMALDWRNIQYFGAGTRLSVL.